This TCR beta chain is drawn from a study of regulatory T cells in long-lasting Graves disease (dated by TCRdb to 2020 to 2022). For context, the study as a whole: In the newly diagnosed Graves' disease group, patients had been taking antithyroid drugs for less than 3 months. This study used TCR sequencing and RNA sequencing of peripheral blood to compare persistent Graves' disease patients against newly diagnosed Graves' disease patients. The study was conducted in China and was registered as a clinical trial. A total of about 35 samples underwent TCR sequencing: about 13 from persistent and roughly 20 from newly diagnosed Graves' disease patients.

The protocol used for the library was multiplex PCR. TCRdb records Illumina HiSeq 4000 as the sequencer. iRepertoire HTBI primers and Arm-PCR amplification of CDR3 regions were used to construct TCR beta libraries. Before sequencing, the PCR products went through gel purification. The source study handled its data this way. Gene usage analysis of CDR3 amino acid clonotypes used the 62 TRBV and around 13 TRBJ segments found across samples. COPE and FqMerger were used to merge the filtered high-quality paired reads into contigs. BLAST was used to align contigs to IMGT TRBV, TRBD and TRBJ reference genes, with CDR3 defined following IMGT. Any clonotype with a frequency above 0.1% was counted as a highly expanded clone. Repertoire diversity was measured by Shannon entropy, and V-J evenness by the Gini coefficient. A clonotype found in more than one individual was treated as public. Clones were called with MiXCR by TCRdb after fastp trimmed the public reads at Q25, and only in-frame beta chains were retained. Under each unique CDR3 protein, matching rows form one entry showing the most common genes and DNA. Here the V and J calls rest on TCRdb's processing, not on the authors' analysis. Within this sample are roughly 500,000 distinct CDR3 sequences, with roughly 14% of them counted one time only. The leading ten clones occupy roughly 10% of the sample.

The paper's findings and limits, for the study overall: Lower TCR Shannon entropy and fewer highly expanded clones were observed in persistent Graves' disease patients than in newly diagnosed patients, which suggested clonal expansion. Sequencing and analysis were restricted to the TCR beta chain. The authors acknowledged the small sample size as a limitation that may reduce accuracy. Persistent patients shared more public clonotypes among themselves (2,741) than newly diagnosed patients did (more than 950). Because the primary lesion, thyroid tissue, could not be accessed, the study looked at peripheral blood alone.

The time point label, read with the paper, signifies: newly diagnosed GD, antithyroid drugs for less than 3 months. For both TCR sequencing and RNA sequencing, RNA was extracted from PBMCs in TRIzol. The diagnosis of Graves' disease followed American Thyroid Association guidelines. Recruitment of patients was carried out at an endocrinology department in Xi'an, China. Each patient gave approximately 10 milliliters of peripheral blood, collected in an EDTA anticoagulant tube. Ficoll Paque Plus density gradient separation was used to isolate PBMCs, and no further T cell sorting was performed. RNA quality was checked with an Agilent 2100 Bioanalyzer and agarose gel, and concentration with a NanoDrop 2000. This clonotype was counted many times. Its antigen remains unidentified. No much larger clone exists at a distance of one base, and base qualities are not known. The data were also submitted as part of a second study, on T cells in Graves' hyperthyroidism and ophthalmopathy. That second report states: A patient counted as having stable Graves' hyperthyroidism if no progression to ophthalmopathy occurred over 18 months of follow-up. The hyperthyroidism patients were between 18 and 65 years old and newly diagnosed, with a disease duration of less than 2 months. Patients with uncontrolled infections, other autoimmune diseases, pregnancy or lactation were excluded. Diagnoses were based on clinical symptoms, serum thyroxine and TRAb, thyroid ultrasound and orbital computed tomography. A first-round RT-PCR of the TCR CDR3 used the HTBI primer set with the Qiagen OneStep RT-PCR kit. Blood samples also contained most of the expanded thyroid clonotypes (frequency above 0.001), which suggests that blood repertoires may reflect thyroid immune responses. Ophthalmopathy was separated from stable hyperthyroidism by a 13 V-J signature model, with approximately 89% sensitivity and approximately 81% specificity obtained in cross-validation and 80%/75% obtained in testing. In validation, the model predicted progression to ophthalmopathy with approximately 71% sensitivity and approximately 78% specificity, a median of about 6.7 months before onset. To identify distinguishing TCR V-J signatures, a discovery cohort of around 100 patients was used, comprising 43 with Graves' ophthalmopathy and 57 with stable Graves' hyperthyroidism. Prospective prediction of ophthalmopathy was tested in an independent validation cohort consisting of about 19 hyperthyroidism patients and 15 to 17 patients who later progressed to ophthalmopathy. For training and testing, the roughly 97 patients in the discovery cohort were randomly divided in a 7:3 ratio. In addition, the study compared T-cell repertoires in thyroid tissue and in blood from about 6 Graves' hyperthyroidism patients. After blood sampling, hyperthyroidism patients were treated with methimazole at a starting dose of 30 mg daily, and ophthalmopathy patients were treated with high-dose intravenous methylprednisolone. A second multiplex PCR round built the libraries, followed by size selection and purification. Sequencing of the libraries was done on an Illumina HiSeq2000 using paired-end 100 bp reads. Raw data were processed with SOAPnuke, discarding reads with adapters, uncalled bases, mean Phred below 15, or no exact constant-primer or identifier match. High-quality paired reads were merged using COPE v1.2.5, and each unique nucleotide sequence was defined as a clonotype. MiTCR v1.1 was used to align clonotypes to the IMGT TRBV, TRBD and TRBJ reference segments. The analysis was restricted to V-J combinations with a frequency above 0.0001, which together covered 99% to 99.2% of the repertoires. The TCS score was defined as F50 (clonal expansion) divided by E x V (chaos), with BLOSUM62-based TCRdist calculated between CDR3 peptides within each V-J. Welch's t-statistics and random forest reduced 450 to 600 V-J features to 10 to 15, which were used in a naive Bayes classifier (R e1071). No statistical method was used to fix the sample size in advance, and group allocation was not hidden from the investigators. TCR Vbeta CDR3 sequencing of 135 peripheral blood samples (more than 40 ophthalmopathy, about 75 hyperthyroidism and around 17 progressor patients) is reported in the paper.

The origin of this receptor is a young man with Graves disease. Donor details come from another sample of the same person, matched by shared clones. This specimen consisted of peripheral blood mononuclear cells (PBMCs), obtained at new diagnosis, from a patient treated with antithyroid drugs.

Here the CDR3 is given as CASSYSGPIYEQYF. Here is the DNA: TGTGCCAGCAGTTACTCGGGTCCAATCTACGAGCAGTACTTC. The chain couples TRBV6-6 to TRBJ2-7; a confident D gene designation cannot be given. In the germline V gene (reference sequence), CDR1 corresponds to MNHNY and CDR2 to SVGAGI. V was cut back by 0 bases and J by 3 bases, leaving a gap of 9 bases between them. Reading from cysteine to phenylalanine, the CDR3 counts 14 amino acids. Only the CDR3 part of the read is kept: 42 bases, read in frame from the first base.